This T cell receptor beta chain was found in a study of shared clonotypes between healthy human individuals. Findings and limits, study-wide: Naive subsets generally exceeded memory subsets in estimated richness.

Investigators divided CD4+ cells into CD45RA+ naive and CD45RA-negative memory subsets. This CDR3 has 15 residues. CDR1 and CDR2 from the germline V gene are SGHRS and YFSETQ. With 0 bases removed from V and 5 bases from J, the gap between germline ends came to 12 bases. Clones were read by immunoSEQ multiplex PCR, and TCRdb kept only the in-frame ones, dropping some. There are 2.3 million or so clones in the sample; over 85% occur only once, and about 0.39% lies in the top ten. Comment on this clone: What it recognizes is unknown.

The sample was naive CD4+ T cells from PBMCs. Subset meaning: CD45RA+ positively selected. The rearrangement uses TRBV5-1 and TRBJ2-1; weak D call: TRBD2 (6 bases). The TCR originated in a man between 18 and 35 years old in good health. Some clones in this sample may be carry-over from other donors' samples. CDR3 sequence: CASSLAALADNEQFF. CDR3 DNA: TGCGCCAGCAGCTTGGCCGCGTTAGCGGACAATGAGCAGTTCTTC.